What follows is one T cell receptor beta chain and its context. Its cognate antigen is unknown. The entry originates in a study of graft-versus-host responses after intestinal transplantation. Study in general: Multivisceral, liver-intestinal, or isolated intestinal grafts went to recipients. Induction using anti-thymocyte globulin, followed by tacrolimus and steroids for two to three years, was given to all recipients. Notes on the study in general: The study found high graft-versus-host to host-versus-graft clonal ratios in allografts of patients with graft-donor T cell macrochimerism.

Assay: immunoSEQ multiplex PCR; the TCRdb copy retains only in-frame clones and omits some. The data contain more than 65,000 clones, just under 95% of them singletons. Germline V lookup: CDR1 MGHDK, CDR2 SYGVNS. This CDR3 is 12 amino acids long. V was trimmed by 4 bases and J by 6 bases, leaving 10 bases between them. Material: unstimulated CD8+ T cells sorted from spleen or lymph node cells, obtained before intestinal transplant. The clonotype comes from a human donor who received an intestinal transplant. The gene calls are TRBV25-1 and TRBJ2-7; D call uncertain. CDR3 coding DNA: TGTGCCAGCAGTGCCAGTCTGGGCGAGCAGTACTTC. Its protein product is CASSASLGEQYF.